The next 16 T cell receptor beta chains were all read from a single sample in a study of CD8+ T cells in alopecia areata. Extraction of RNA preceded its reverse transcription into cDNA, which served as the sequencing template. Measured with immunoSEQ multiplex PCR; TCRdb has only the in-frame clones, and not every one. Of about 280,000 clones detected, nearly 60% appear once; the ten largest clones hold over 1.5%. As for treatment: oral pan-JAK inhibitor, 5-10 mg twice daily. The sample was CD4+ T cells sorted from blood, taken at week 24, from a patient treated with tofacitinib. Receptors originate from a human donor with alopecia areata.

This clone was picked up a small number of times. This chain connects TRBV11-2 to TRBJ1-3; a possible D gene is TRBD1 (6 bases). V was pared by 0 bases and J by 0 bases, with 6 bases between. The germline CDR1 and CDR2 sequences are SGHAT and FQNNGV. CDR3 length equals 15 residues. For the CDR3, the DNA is TGTGCCAGCAGCTTAGAAGGGGGCTCTGGAAACACCATATATTTT. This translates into CASSLEGGSGNTIYF. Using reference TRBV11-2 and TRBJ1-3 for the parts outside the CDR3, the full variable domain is EAGVAQSPRYKIIEKRQSVAFWCNPISGHATLYWYQQILGQGPKLLIQFQNNGVVDDSQLPKDRFSAERLKGVDSTLKIQPAKLEDSAVYLCASSLEGGSGNTIYFGEGSWLTVV.

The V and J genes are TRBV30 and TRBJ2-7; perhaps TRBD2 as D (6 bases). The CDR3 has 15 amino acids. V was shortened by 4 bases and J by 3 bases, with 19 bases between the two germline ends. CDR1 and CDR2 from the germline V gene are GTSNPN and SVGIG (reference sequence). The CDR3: CAWTLGVAENYEQYF. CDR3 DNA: TGTGCCTGGACCCTTGGGGTAGCGGAGAACTACGAGCAGTACTTC.

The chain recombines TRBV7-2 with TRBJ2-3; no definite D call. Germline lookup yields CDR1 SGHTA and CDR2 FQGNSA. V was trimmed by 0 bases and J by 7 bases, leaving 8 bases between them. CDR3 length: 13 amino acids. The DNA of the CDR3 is TGTGCCAGCAGCTTAGCGAGTGAAAATACGCAGTATTTT. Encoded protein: CASSLASENTQYF.

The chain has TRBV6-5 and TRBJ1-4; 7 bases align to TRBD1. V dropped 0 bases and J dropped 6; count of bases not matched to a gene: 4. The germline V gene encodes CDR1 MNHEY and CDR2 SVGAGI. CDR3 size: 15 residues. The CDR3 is CASSYSRGGDEKLFF. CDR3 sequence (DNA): TGTGCCAGCAGTTACTCGAGAGGGGGCGATGAAAAACTGTTTTTT.

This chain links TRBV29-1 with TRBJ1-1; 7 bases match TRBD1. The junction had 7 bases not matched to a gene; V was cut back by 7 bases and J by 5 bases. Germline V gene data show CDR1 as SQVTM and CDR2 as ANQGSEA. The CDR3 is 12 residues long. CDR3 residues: CSAAGGRTEAFF. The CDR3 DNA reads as TGCAGCGCCGCAGGGGGTCGGACTGAAGCTTTCTTT.

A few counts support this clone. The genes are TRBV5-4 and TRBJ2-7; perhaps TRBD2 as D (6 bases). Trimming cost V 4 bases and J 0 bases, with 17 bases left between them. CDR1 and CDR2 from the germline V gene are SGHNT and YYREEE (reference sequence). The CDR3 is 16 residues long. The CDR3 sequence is CASSMGTRRGSYEQYF. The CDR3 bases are TGTGCCAGCAGCATGGGGACTCGACGGGGCTCCTACGAGCAGTACTTC.

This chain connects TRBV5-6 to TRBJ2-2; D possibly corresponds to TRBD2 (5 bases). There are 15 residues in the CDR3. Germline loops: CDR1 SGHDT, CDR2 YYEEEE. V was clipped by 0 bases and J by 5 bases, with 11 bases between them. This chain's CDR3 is CASSLDLSGTGELFF. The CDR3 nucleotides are TGTGCCAGCAGCTTGGATCTATCGGGAACCGGGGAGCTGTTTTTT.

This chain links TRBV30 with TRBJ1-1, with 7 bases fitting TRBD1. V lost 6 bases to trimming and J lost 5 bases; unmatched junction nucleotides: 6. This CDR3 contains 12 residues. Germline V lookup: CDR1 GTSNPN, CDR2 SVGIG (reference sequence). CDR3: CACSTGRTEAFF. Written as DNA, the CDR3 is TGTGCCTGCTCGACAGGGAGAACTGAAGCTTTCTTT.

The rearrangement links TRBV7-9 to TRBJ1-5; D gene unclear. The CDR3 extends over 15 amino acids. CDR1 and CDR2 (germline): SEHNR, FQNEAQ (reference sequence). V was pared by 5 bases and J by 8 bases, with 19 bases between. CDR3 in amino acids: CASSLGSKELEPQHF. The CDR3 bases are TGTGCCAGCAGCCTGGGTTCTAAAGAGTTAGAGCCCCAGCATTTT.

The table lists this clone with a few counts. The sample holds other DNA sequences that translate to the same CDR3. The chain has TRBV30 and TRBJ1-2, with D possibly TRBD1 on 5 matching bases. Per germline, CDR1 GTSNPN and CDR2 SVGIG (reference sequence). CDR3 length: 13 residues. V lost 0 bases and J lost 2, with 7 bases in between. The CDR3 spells CAWSVRGNYGYTF. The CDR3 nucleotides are TGTGCCTGGAGTGTAAGGGGAAACTATGGCTACACCTTC.

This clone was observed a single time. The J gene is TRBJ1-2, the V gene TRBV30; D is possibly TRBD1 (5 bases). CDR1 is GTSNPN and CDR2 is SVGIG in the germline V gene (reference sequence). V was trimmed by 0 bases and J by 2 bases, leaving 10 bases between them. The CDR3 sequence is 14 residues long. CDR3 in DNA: TGTGCCTGGAGTGTAGCAGGGCGCAACTATGGCTACACCTTC. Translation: CAWSVAGRNYGYTF.

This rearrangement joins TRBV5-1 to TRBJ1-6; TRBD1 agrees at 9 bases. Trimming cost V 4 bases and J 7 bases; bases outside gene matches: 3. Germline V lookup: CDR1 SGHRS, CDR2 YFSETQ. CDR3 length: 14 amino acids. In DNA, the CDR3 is TGCGCCAGCAGCACCGACAGGGGGAATTCACCCCTCCACTTT. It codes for CASSTDRGNSPLHF.

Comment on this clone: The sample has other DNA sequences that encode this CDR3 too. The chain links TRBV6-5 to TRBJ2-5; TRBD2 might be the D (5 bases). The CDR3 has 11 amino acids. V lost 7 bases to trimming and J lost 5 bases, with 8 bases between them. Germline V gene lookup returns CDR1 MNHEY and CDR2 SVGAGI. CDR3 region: CASKRGETQYF. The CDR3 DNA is TGTGCCAGCAAGAGAGGGGAGACCCAGTACTTC.

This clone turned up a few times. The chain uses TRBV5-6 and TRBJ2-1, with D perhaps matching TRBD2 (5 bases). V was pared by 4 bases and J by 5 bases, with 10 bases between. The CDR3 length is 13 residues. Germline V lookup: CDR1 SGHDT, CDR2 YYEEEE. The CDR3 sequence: CASSRRLHNEQFF. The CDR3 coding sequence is TGTGCCAGCAGCAGAAGACTACACAATGAGCAGTTCTTC.

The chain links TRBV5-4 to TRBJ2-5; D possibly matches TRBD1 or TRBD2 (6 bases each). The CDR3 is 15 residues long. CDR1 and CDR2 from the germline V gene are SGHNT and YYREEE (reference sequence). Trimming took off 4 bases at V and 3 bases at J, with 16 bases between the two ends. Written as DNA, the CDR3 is TGTGCCAGCAGCCCCCCAAGGGGGGAAAAAGAGACCCAGTACTTC. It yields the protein CASSPPRGEKETQYF. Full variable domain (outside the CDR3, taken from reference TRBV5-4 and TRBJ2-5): ETGVTQSPTHLIKTRGQQVTLRCSSQSGHNTVSWYQQALGQGPQFIFQYYREEENGRGNFPPRFSGLQFPNYSSELNVNALELDDSALYLCASSPPRGEKETQYFGPGTRLLVL.

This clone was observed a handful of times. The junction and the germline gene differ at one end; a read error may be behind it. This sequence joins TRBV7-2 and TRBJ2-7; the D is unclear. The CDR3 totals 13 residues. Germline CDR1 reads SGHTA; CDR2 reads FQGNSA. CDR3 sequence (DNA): TGCGCCAGCAGCCAAGATCTCAGGAACGAGCAGTACTTC. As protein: CASSQDLRNEQYF.